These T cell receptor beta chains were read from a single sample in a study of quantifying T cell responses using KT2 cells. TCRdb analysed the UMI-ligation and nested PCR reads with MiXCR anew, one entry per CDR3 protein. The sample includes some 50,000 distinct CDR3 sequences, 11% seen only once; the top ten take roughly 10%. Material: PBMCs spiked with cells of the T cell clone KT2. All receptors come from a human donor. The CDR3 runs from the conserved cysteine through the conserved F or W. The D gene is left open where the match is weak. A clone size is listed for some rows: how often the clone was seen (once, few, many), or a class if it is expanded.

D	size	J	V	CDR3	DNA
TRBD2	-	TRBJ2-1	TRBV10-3	CAISEPGLAGNNEQFF	TGTGCCATCAGTGAACCGGGACTAGCGGGGAACAATGAGCAGTTCTTC
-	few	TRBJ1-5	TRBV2	CASSAVEGINQPQHF	TGTGCCAGCAGTGCGGTGGAGGGGATCAATCAGCCCCAGCATTTT
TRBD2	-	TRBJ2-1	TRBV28	CASSPLAGGSDEQFF	TGTGCCAGCAGTCCCCTAGCGGGAGGGTCCGATGAGCAGTTCTTC
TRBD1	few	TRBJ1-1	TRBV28	CASSLFGRGTGPMNTEAFF	TGTGCCAGCAGTTTATTTGGCCGGGGGACAGGGCCTATGAACACTGAAGCTTTCTTT
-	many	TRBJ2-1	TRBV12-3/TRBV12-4	CASRPTSYNEQFF	TGTGCCAGCAGACCCACTAGCTACAATGAGCAGTTCTTC
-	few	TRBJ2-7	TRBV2	CASSQTRSEQYF	TGTGCCAGCAGTCAAACTAGATCCGAGCAGTACTTC
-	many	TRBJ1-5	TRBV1	CTSSQGSPGRDRGLVSSNQPQHF	TGCACCAGCAGCCAAGGTAGTCCCGGTCGAGACAGGGGGCTGGTTAGTAGCAATCAGCCCCAGCATTTT
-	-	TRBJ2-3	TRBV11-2	CASSLGRVTDTQYF	TGTGCCAGCAGCTTGGGACGGGTCACAGATACGCAGTATTTT
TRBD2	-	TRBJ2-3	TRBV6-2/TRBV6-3	CASTSSGGGADTQYF	TGTGCCAGCACTTCTAGCGGAGGAGGGGCAGATACGCAGTATTTT
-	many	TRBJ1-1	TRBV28	CASSVMTVREAFF	TGTGCCAGCAGTGTTATGACCGTTCGTGAAGCTTTCTTT
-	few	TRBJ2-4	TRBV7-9	CASTTGNSGFGNIQYF	TGTGCCAGCACCACAGGGAACAGTGGTTTTGGAAACATTCAGTACTTC
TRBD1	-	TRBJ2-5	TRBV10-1	CASSTGGETQYF	TGCGCCAGCTCGACAGGGGGAGAGACCCAGTACTTC
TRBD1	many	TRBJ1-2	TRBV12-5	CASGLEGAREYGYTF	TGTGCTAGTGGTTTGGAGGGGGCCAGGGAATATGGCTACACCTTC
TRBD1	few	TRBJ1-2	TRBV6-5	CASSYQWTGNYGYTF	TGTGCCAGCAGTTACCAGTGGACAGGAAACTATGGCTACACCTTC
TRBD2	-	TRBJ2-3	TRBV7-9	CASSLALRTSLSDTQYF	TGTGCCAGCAGCTTAGCGCTGAGGACTAGCTTGTCAGATACGCAGTATTTT
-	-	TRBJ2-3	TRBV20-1	CSARDGRTDTQYF	TGCAGTGCTAGAGATGGGCGAACAGATACGCAGTATTTT
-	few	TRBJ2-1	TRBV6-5	CASSYQARGHEQFF	TGTGCCAGCAGTTACCAGGCTCGCGGGCACGAGCAGTTCTTC
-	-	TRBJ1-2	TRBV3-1	CASSQGVGGYTF	TGTGCCAGCAGCCAAGGGGTAGGAGGCTACACCTTC
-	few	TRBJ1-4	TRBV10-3	CAISESGREREKLFF	TGTGCCATCAGTGAGTCTGGCAGGGAAAGAGAAAAACTGTTTTTT
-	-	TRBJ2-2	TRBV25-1	CASSGVQGHTGELFF	TGTGCCAGCAGTGGGGTCCAGGGGCACACCGGGGAGCTGTTTTTT
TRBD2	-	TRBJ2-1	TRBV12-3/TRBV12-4	CASSSSGTGGQFF	TGTGCCAGCAGTTCTAGCGGGACGGGGGGGCAGTTCTTC
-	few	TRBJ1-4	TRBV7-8	CASSLADEKLFF	TGTGCCAGCAGCTTAGCGGATGAAAAACTGTTTTTT
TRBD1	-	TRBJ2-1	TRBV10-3	CAIREDRETNEQFF	TGTGCCATCAGGGAGGACAGGGAAACCAATGAGCAGTTCTTC
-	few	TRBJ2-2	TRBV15	CATSRDSTGELFF	TGTGCCACCAGCAGAGATTCGACCGGGGAGCTGTTTTTT
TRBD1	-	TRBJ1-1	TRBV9	CASSAAGGNTEAFF	TGTGCCAGCAGCGCTGCAGGGGGCAACACTGAAGCTTTCTTT
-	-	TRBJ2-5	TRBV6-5	CASRGIQETQYF	TGTGCCAGCAGGGGGATCCAAGAGACCCAGTACTTC
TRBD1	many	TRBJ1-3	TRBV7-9	CASSRPTGGSGNTIYF	TGTGCCAGCAGCCGCCCGACAGGGGGCTCAGGAAACACCATATATTTT
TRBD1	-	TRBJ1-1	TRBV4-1	CASSHLDRDVSEAFF	TGCGCCAGCAGCCACCTAGACAGGGACGTGAGTGAAGCTTTCTTT
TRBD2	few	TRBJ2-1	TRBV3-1	CASSQPRTRNGLYEQFF	TGTGCCAGCAGCCAACCCCGGACTAGGAACGGTCTCTATGAGCAGTTCTTC
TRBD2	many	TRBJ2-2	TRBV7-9	CASRGASGSELFF	TGTGCCAGCAGAGGGGCTAGCGGGTCCGAGCTGTTTTTT
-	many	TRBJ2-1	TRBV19	CASSIGFGAINEQFF	TGTGCCAGTAGTATAGGTTTCGGAGCCATAAATGAGCAGTTCTTC
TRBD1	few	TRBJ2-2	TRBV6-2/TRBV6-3	CASSEDREWTGELFF	TGTGCCAGCAGTGAGGACAGGGAATGGACCGGGGAGCTGTTTTTT
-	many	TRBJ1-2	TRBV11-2	CASSFNQNYGYTF	TGTGCCAGCAGCTTTAATCAAAACTATGGCTACACCTTC
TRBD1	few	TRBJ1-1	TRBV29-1	CSVASLDRGAFF	TGCAGCGTTGCCAGTCTAGACAGGGGAGCTTTCTTT
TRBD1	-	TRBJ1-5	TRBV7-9	CASSLGSRSTGEQPQHF	TGTGCCAGCAGCTTAGGTTCTAGATCGACAGGGGAACAGCCCCAGCATTTT
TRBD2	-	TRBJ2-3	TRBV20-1	CSALTETSTDTQCF	TGCAGTGCTCTCACAGAGACTAGCACAGATACGCAGTGTTTT
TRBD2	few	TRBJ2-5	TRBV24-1	CATSDTTSGQETQYF	TGTGCCACCAGTGACACGACTAGCGGACAAGAGACCCAGTACTTC
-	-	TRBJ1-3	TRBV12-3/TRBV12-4	CASTSGSTAGNTIYF	TGTGCCAGCACCTCCGGGAGCACGGCTGGAAACACCATATATTTT
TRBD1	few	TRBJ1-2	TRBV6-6	CASRPTGQGGNYGYTF	TGTGCCAGCAGACCGACCGGACAGGGGGGTAACTATGGCTACACCTTC
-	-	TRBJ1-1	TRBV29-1	CSVDGRVNTEAFF	TGCAGCGTTGACGGCAGGGTGAACACTGAAGCTTTCTTT
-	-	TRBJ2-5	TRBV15	CATSRTTETQYF	TGTGCCACCAGCAGAACTACAGAGACCCAGTACTTC
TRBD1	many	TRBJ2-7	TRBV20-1	CSAGREGQFSYEQYF	TGCAGTGCTGGGCGCGAGGGACAGTTTTCCTACGAGCAGTACTTC
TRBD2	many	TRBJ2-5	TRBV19	CASSTSLAGGPSAETQYF	TGTGCCAGTAGTACGTCTCTCGCGGGGGGGCCCTCCGCCGAGACCCAGTACTTC
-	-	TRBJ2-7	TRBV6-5	CASSYSLLGGDEQYF	TGTGCCAGCAGTTACTCCCTGCTGGGGGGCGACGAGCAGTACTTC
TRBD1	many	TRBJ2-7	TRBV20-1	CRAGQGDSYEQYF	TGCAGAGCGGGACAGGGTGATTCCTACGAGCAGTACTTC
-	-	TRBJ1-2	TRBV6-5	CAAVNTNYGYTF	TGTGCCGCGGTAAACACCAACTATGGCTACACCTTC
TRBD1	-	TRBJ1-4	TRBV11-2	CASSLTRQGGRLFF	TGTGCCAGCAGCTTAACCCGACAGGGCGGTAGACTGTTTTTT
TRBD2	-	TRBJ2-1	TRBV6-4	CASSPSGTTFNYNEQFF	TGTGCCAGCAGTCCATCCGGGACTACCTTCAACTACAATGAGCAGTTCTTC
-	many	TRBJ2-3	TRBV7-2	CASSPTGGNVGDTQYF	TGTGCCAGCAGCCCGACTGGGGGGAATGTGGGAGATACGCAGTATTTT
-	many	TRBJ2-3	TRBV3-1	CASSRLGGGRDTQYF	TGTGCCAGCAGCCGGCTGGGAGGGGGCCGAGATACGCAGTATTTT
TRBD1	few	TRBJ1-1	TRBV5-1	CASRDGTGVPEGAFF	TGCGCCAGCAGAGACGGGACAGGGGTCCCCGAGGGAGCTTTCTTT
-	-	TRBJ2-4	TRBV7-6	CASSLTGSWGKNIQYF	TGTGCCAGCAGCTTAACAGGGAGTTGGGGCAAAAACATTCAGTACTTC
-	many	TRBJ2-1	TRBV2	CASQKTYNEQFF	TGTGCCAGCCAAAAGACCTACAATGAGCAGTTCTTC
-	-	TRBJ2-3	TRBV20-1	CSVQREGRIDTQYF	TGCAGTGTCCAACGCGAGGGACGAATAGATACGCAGTATTTT
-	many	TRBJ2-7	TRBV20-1	CSPYEWSYSYEQYF	TGCAGTCCCTACGAATGGAGTTACTCCTACGAGCAGTACTTC
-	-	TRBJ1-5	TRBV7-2	CASSNSNQPQHF	TGTGCCAGCAGCAACAGTAATCAGCCCCAGCATTTT
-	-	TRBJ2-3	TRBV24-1	CATSAGSSDTQYF	TGTGCCACCAGTGCCGGGAGTTCAGATACGCAGTATTTT